The 13 T cell receptor beta chains reported below all come from one sample, sequenced in a study of blood T cell repertoires in COVID-19. Here immunoSEQ multiplex PCR was the method, and the copy in TCRdb shows in-frame clones only, minus some. The table lists about 33,000 clones, about 88% of them singletons, with about 2% in the top ten. The sequenced sample was peripheral blood. The receptors come from a human donor in a cohort sampled during active COVID-19.

The CDR3 DNA reads TGTGCCAGCCTCCGGGGGACTGAAGCTTTCTTT. Its translation: CASLRGTEAFF. The chain uses TRBV6-5 and TRBJ1-1, with D possibly being TRBD1 (5 bases). CDR1 is MNHEY and CDR2 is SVGAGI in the germline V gene. The CDR3 has 11 amino acids. V was cut by 8 bases and J by 5 bases, with 9 bases left in between.

The chain joins TRBV30 to TRBJ1-3; D remains unclear. Trimming removed 0 bases at V and 2 bases at J, with 8 bases between. The CDR3 spans 14 residues. Germline values: CDR1 GTSNPN, CDR2 SVGIG (reference sequence). CDR3 region: CAWSVQTAGNTIYF. The CDR3 DNA reads as TGTGCCTGGAGTGTACAAACAGCTGGAAACACCATATATTTT.

This chain uses TRBV6-6 with TRBJ1-5; maybe TRBD1 (6 bases). Germline V gives CDR1 MNHNY, CDR2 SVGAGI (reference sequence). Trimming left V 8 bases short and J 0 bases short, with 11 bases between. This CDR3 spans 14 amino acids. The CDR3 DNA reads as TGTGCCAGCTCGAGGACAGCTAGCAATCAGCCCCAGCATTTT. Its protein product is CASSRTASNQPQHF.

The V and J genes are TRBV19 and TRBJ1-4, with D possibly being TRBD1 (6 bases). Germline assignment: CDR1 LNHDA and CDR2 SQIVND (reference sequence). CDR3 length: 17 amino acids. Between the trimmed V and J ends, which lost 4 bases and 5 bases, there was a span of 20 bases. CDR3 residues: CASSSSRDIRGNEKLFF. CDR3 coding DNA: TGTGCCAGTAGTAGTTCCCGGGACATACGGGGAAATGAAAAACTGTTTTTT.

The chain links TRBV11-2 to TRBJ1-2, with a tentative D call TRBD1 (6 bases). CDR3 length: 15 residues. Trimming stripped 5 bases from V and 4 bases from J, with 17 bases between. Germline-derived CDR1 and CDR2 are SGHAT and FQNNGV. CDR3 amino acids: CASSTGQPVIYGYTF. CDR3 bases: TGTGCCAGCAGCACAGGACAGCCCGTTATCTATGGCTACACCTTC.

The genes are TRBV5-1 and TRBJ2-1, with 9 bases identical to TRBD2. There are 14 residues in the CDR3. V was clipped by 5 bases and J by 6 bases; unmatched bases: 6. Germline lookup yields CDR1 SGHRS and CDR2 YFSETQ. The chain's CDR3 is CASSWGLATNEQFF. CDR3 sequence (DNA): TGCGCCAGCAGTTGGGGACTAGCAACCAATGAGCAGTTCTTC.

This chain connects TRBV28 to TRBJ2-3; TRBD2 matches 14 bases. V dropped 5 bases and J dropped 1; count of bases not matched to a gene: 8. Germline V gene data show CDR1 as MDHEN and CDR2 as SYDVKM. There are 18 residues in the CDR3. Here the CDR3 DNA reads TGTGCCAGCAGTCGCGGACTAGCGGGGGGCCGGGGCACAGATACGCAGTATTTT. The encoded protein is CASSRGLAGGRGTDTQYF.

This rearrangement joins TRBV6-5 to TRBJ2-7, with TRBD2 as a possible D gene (6 bases). V was shortened by 6 bases and J by 2 bases, with 17 bases between the two germline ends. The length of the CDR3 is 15 residues. CDR1 and CDR2 (germline): MNHEY, SVGAGI. CDR3 loop: CASRSGRAGTYEQYF. Here the CDR3 DNA reads TGTGCCAGCAGGTCCGGGAGAGCGGGTACCTACGAGCAGTACTTC.

The rearrangement uses TRBV20-1 and TRBJ2-7; 7 positions agree with TRBD1. Losses at the gene ends were 6 bases for V and 6 bases for J; bases not matched to a gene: 5. The CDR3 is made up of 11 amino acids. Germline values: CDR1 DFQATT, CDR2 SNEGSKA (reference sequence). This CDR3 is CSATTGSEQYF. The DNA of the CDR3 is TGCAGTGCAACGACAGGGTCCGAGCAGTACTTC.

This chain connects TRBV7-2 to TRBJ2-3; 7 nucleotides agree with TRBD2. CDR3 size: 14 residues. CDR1 is SGHTA, CDR2 FQGNSA, per germline. J gave up 5 bases and V 0 bases, and 2 bases lay outside the gene matches. This CDR3 reads CASSLARGIDTQYF. CDR3 DNA: TGTGCCAGCAGCTTAGCGCGGGGGATAGATACGCAGTATTTT. Filled out from reference TRBV7-2 and TRBJ2-3, the complete variable domain reads GAGVSQSPSNKVTEKGKDVELRCDPISGHTALYWYRQSLGQGLEFLIYFQGNSAPDKSGLPSDRFSAERTGGSVSTLTIQRTQQEDSAVYLCASSLARGIDTQYFGPGTRLTVL.

This chain uses TRBV2 with TRBJ2-1; 9 bases are a match to TRBD2. The CDR3 runs 15 residues. Per germline, CDR1 SNHLY and CDR2 FYNNEI. V shed 7 bases and J 7 bases; nucleotides not matched to a gene: 11. CDR3 in DNA: TGTGCCAGCAAGTATCGCGGGGGGGCCTTGAATGAGCAGTTCTTC. Translated: CASKYRGGALNEQFF.

This clone counts as medium-sized. The chain joins TRBV27 to TRBJ1-5, with D perhaps matching TRBD1 (5 bases). This CDR3 is 14 amino acids long. Trimming pared 5 bases from V and 0 bases from J, leaving 8 bases between. Per germline, CDR1 MNHEY and CDR2 SMNVEV (reference sequence). The CDR3 protein is CASSQTDSNQPQHF. DNA for the CDR3: TGTGCCAGCAGTCAGACAGATAGCAATCAGCCCCAGCATTTT.

This rearrangement joins TRBV24-1 to TRBJ2-3, with 10 bases lining up with TRBD1. With 9 bases clipped from V and 5 bases from J, the junction kept 1 base outside the gene matches. This CDR3 has 12 amino acids. Germline V gene lookup returns CDR1 KGHDR and CDR2 SFDVKD. The CDR3 region is CATRDRGDTQYF. CDR3 DNA sequence: TGTGCCACCCGGGACAGGGGAGATACGCAGTATTTT.